This T cell receptor (beta chain) was sequenced for a study of T cells in localized non-small cell lung cancer. Study-level points and caveats: Higher adjacent-lung clonality was associated with shorter survival. Adjacent lung tissue had a median around 57 of the top 100 clones found in the tumor. Uninvolved adjacent lung had higher T cell clonality than tumor and all other tissues. Without multi-region sequencing, intratumor heterogeneity could not be excluded.

Produced via immunoSEQ multiplex PCR; TCRdb's table is partial and in-frame only. The profile shows over a thousand clones, approximately 24% of them singletons. Comment on this clone: The antigen is undetermined.

The starting material was normal lung tissue next to the tumor, obtained before any cancer treatment. The clonotype was recovered from a man aged 35-69 years with stage III squamous cell lung carcinoma.

The CDR3 DNA sequence: TGTGCCAGTGGCGAGAGGAGGCTGCAAGAGACCCAGTACTTC. This encodes CASGERRLQETQYF. This chain uses TRBV19 with TRBJ2-5, with D tentatively TRBD2 (5 bases). The CDR3 consists of 14 residues. Trimming left V 8 bases short and J 2 bases short, with 15 bases between. The V gene's germline CDR1 is LNHDA and CDR2 SQIVND (reference sequence).